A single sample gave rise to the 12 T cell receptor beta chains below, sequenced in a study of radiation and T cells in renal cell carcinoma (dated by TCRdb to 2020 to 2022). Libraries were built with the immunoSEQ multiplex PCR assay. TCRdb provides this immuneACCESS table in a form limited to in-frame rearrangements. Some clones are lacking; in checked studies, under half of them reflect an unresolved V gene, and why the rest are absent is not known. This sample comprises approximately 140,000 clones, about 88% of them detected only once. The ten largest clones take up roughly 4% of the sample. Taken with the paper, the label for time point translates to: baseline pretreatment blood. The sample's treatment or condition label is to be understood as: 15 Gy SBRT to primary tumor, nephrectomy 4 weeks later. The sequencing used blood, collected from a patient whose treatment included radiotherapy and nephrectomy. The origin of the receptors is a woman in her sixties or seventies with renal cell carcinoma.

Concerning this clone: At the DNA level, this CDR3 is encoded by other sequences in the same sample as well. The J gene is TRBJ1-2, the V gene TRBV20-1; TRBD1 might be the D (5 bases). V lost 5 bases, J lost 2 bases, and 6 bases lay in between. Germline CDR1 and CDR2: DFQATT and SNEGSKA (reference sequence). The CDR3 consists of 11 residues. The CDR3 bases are TGCAGTGCTCCAGGGAACTATGGCTACACCTTC. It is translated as CSAPGNYGYTF.

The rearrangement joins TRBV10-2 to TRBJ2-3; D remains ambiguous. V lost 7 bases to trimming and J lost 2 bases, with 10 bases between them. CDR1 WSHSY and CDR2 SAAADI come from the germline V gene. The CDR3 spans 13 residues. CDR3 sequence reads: CASKKGYTDTQYF. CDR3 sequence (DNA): TGCGCCAGCAAAAAGGGTTACACAGATACGCAGTATTTT.

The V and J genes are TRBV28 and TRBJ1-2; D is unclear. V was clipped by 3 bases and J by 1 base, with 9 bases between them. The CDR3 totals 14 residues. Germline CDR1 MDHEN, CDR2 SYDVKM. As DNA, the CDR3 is TGTGCCAGCAGTTTTGGCTCAATTAACTATGGCTACACCTTC. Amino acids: CASSFGSINYGYTF.

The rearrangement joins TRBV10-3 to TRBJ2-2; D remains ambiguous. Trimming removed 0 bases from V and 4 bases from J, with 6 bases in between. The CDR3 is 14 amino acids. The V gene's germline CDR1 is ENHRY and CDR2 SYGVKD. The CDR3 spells CAISESGSTGELFF. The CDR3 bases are TGTGCCATCAGTGAGTCAGGGTCCACCGGGGAGCTGTTTTTT.

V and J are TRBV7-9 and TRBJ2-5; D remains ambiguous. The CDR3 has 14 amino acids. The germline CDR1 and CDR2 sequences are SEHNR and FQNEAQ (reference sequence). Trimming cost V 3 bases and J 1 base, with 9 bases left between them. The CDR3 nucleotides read TGTGCCAGCAGCTTCGAGGCGGTCCAAGAGACCCAGTACTTC. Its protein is CASSFEAVQETQYF.

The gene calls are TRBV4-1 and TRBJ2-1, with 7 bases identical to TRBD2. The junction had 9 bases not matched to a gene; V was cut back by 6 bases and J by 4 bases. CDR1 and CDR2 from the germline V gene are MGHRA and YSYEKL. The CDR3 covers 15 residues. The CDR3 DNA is TGCGCCAGCAGTACTCTCAGCGGGGCATACAATGAGCAGTTCTTC. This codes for CASSTLSGAYNEQFF.

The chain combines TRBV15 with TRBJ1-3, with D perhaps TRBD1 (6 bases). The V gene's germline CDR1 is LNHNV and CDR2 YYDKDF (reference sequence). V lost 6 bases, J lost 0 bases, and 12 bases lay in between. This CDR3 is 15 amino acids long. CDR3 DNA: TGTGCCACCAGGGAAGGGACATCCTCTGGAAACACCATATATTTT. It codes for CATREGTSSGNTIYF.

The CDR3 loop reads CSVDPGPRPDTQYF. The CDR3 bases are TGCAGCGTTGACCCGGGCCCTAGACCAGATACGCAGTATTTT. The J gene is TRBJ2-3, the V gene TRBV29-1; D ambiguous. V shed 3 bases and J shed 4 bases, with 14 bases lying between them. This CDR3 is built from 14 residues. The germline CDR1 and CDR2 sequences are SQVTM and ANQGSEA.

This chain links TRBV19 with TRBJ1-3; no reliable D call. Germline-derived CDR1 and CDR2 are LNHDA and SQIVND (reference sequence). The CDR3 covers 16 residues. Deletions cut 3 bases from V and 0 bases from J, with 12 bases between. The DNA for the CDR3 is TGTGCCAGTAGTATTTATCGACAAATCTCTGGAAACACCATATATTTT. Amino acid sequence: CASSIYRQISGNTIYF.

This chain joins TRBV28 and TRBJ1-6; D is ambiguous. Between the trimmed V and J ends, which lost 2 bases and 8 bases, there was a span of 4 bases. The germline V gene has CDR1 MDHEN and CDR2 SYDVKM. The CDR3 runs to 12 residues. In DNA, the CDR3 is TGTGCCAGCAGTTTAATTGATTCACCCCTCCACTTT. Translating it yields CASSLIDSPLHF.

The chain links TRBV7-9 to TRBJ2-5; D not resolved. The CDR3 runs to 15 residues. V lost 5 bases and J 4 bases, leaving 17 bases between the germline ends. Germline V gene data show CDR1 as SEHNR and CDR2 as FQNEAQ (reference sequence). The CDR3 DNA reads TGTGCCAGCAGCCCTAGACTCGAACTGGGAGAGACCCAGTACTTC. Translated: CASSPRLELGETQYF.

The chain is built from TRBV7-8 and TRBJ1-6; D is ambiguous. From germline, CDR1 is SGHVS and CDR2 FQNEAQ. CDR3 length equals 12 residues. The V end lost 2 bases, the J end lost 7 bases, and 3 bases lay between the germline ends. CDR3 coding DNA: TGTGCCAGCAGCTTAACAAATTCACCCCTCCACTTT. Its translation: CASSLTNSPLHF.